This TCR beta chain stems from a study of blood T cells in healthy people across ages (dated by TCRdb to between 2015 and 2016). Context from the whole study: Template switching captured roughly one uniquely barcoded TCR beta cDNA molecule per two T cells in model experiments. The study measured age-related changes in TCR beta repertoire diversity using deep sequencing normalized with unique cDNA molecular identifiers. The study analyzed two additional independent replicas of 1 million unique cDNA reads from the same blood draw for two donors, one aged 18 to 30 and one aged 80 or older. Donors of different ages were randomly distributed across sequencing lanes to avoid experimental bias. Four age groups were formed from the donors: young (average approximately 15 years), middle-aged (approximately 40), aged (62) and long-lived (approximately 78). What the research found in general, with its limitations: There was a strong correlation between observed TCR beta diversity and the percentage of naive T cells measured by flow cytometry. Observed TCR beta diversity per million T cells fell roughly linearly with age, and a significant reduction was already apparent by age roughly 41. The CMV infection status of donors was not known, potentially confounding age-related changes in expanded clonotypes. Total diversity estimates from one million sequenced T cells were considered lower bounds and underestimates. Compared with the aged group, the long-lived group had more naive CD4+ T cells, fewer expanded clones and increased TCR diversity, suggesting age selection. Since profiling was done on bulk unsorted PBMCs, naive and antigen-experienced compartments could not be conclusively compared.

Reading the germline V gene gives CDR1 SGHRS and CDR2 YFSETQ. V is shortened by 4 bases, J by 0 bases, and the region joining them spans 12 bases. The CDR3 contains 15 residues, cysteine and phenylalanine counted. The only DNA kept is the CDR3, 45 bases in frame from the first base. This clonotype was recorded a few times. It lacks a known antigen. Base qualities were left out, and no much larger clone turns up one base away. Library creation used 5' RACE. A second PCR of about 6 to 11 cycles was performed with a sample-barcoded 5' primer and a J-beta primer mix. A unique molecular identifier was introduced onto each TCR beta cDNA molecule by a template-switch 5' adaptor carrying 12 random nucleotides. At least 3 million CDR3-containing paired-end reads were obtained from each sample. All of the RNA was converted into first-strand cDNA using the Mint cDNA synthesis kit, with a TRBC-specific oligonucleotide serving as the primer. Following uracil-DNA glycosylase treatment, a first 18-cycle PCR with universal primers M1SS and BC2_uni_R was performed on all cDNA. The paper's processing steps were these. Each sample was normalized by randomly selecting 1 million high-quality reads, each carrying a distinct molecular identifier. Instead of being binned into consensus sequences, reads that shared molecular identifiers were thrown out. CDR3 identification, clonotype clustering and error correction used MiTCR with a Q25 quality threshold and the strictest error-elimination algorithm. Lower-bound total TCR beta diversity was estimated with a nonparametric unseen species model using Euler transformation. In TCRdb, the public reads were trimmed at Q25 with fastp and aligned with MiXCR, with productive beta chains retained. Merged by CDR3 protein, the rows form single entries marked with the most common genes and DNA. These V and J calls derive from TCRdb rather than the authors' analysis. For this sample there are fewer than 2 million distinct CDR3 sequences; roughly 43% appear just once. Clones ranked in the top ten supply about 23% of the sample.

The donors were roughly 38 Caucasian individuals from Russia, aged roughly 6 to 100 years, who were systemically healthy. About 10 milliliters of peripheral blood were collected from each donor into EDTA-treated Vacutainer tubes. Ficoll-Paque density-gradient centrifugation was used to isolate PBMCs, with at least 6 million per sample. Total RNA was extracted from PBMCs with Trizol reagent, with at least 5 micrograms obtained per sample. Naive CD45RAhigh/CD27high T cell percentages were measured by flow cytometry on a PBMC aliquot from every donor. The sequence links TRBV5-1 to TRBJ2-3, and the D gene may be TRBD2, 5 bases matching. This TCR derives from a human donor in good health. The sequencing input was blood. DNA sequence: TGCGCCAGCAGCCCCGGGGAAGGGAGCACAGATACGCAGTATTTT. The encoded protein is CASSPGEGSTDTQYF.